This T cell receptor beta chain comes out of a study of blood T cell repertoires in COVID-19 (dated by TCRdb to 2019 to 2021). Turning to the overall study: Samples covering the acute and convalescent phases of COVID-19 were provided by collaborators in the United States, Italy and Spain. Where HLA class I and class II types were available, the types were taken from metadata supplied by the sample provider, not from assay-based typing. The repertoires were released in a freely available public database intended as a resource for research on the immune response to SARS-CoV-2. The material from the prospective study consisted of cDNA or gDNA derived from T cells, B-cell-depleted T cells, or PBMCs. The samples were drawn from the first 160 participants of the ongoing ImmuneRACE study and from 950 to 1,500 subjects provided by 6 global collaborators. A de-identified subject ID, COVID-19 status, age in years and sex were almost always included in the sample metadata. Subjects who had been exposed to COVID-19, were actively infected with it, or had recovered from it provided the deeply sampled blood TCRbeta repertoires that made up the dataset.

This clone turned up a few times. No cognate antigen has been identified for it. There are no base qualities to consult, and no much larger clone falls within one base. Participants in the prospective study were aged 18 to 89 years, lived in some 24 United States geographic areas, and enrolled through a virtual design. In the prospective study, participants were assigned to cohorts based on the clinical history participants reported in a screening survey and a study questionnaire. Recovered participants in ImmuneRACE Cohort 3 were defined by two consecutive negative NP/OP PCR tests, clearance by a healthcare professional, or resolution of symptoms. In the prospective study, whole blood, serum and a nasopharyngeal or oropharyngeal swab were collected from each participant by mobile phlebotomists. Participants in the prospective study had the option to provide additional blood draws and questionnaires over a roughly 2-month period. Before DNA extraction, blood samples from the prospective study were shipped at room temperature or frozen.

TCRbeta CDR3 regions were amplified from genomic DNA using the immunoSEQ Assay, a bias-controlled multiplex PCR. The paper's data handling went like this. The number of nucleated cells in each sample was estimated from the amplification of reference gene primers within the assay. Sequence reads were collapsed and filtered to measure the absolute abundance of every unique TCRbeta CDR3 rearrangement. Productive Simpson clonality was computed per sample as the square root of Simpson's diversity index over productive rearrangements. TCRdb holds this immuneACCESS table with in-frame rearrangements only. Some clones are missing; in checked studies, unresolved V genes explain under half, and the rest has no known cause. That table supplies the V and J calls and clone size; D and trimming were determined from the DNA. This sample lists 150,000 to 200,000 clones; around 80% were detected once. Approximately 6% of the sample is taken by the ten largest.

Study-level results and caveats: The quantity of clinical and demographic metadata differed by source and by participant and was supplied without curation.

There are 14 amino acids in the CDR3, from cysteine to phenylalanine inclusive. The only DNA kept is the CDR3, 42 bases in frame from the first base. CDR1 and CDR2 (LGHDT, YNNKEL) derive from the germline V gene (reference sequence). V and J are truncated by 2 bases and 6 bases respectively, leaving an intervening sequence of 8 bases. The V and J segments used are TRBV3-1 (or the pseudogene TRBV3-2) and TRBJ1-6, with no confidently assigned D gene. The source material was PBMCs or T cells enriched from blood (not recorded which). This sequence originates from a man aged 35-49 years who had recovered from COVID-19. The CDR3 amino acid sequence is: CASSQQDFNSPLHF. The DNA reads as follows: TGTGCCAGCAGCCAACAGGACTTTAATTCACCCCTCCACTTT.